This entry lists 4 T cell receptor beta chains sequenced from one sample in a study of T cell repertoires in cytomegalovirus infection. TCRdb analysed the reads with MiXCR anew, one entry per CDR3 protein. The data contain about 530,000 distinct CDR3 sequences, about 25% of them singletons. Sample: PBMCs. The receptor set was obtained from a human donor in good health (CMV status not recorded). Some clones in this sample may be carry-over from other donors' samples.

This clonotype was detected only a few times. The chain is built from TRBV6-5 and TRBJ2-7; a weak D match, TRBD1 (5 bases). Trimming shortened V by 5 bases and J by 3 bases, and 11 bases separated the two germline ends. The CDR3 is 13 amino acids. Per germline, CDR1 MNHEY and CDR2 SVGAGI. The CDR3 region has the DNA TGTGCCAGCAGTCTGACAGTGAACTACGAGCAGTACTTC. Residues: CASSLTVNYEQYF.

CDR3 residues: CASSRREGSYNEQFF. Here the CDR3 DNA reads TGTGCCAGCAGCCGTAGGGAGGGCAGCTACAATGAGCAGTTCTTC. V gene TRBV12-3 or TRBV12-4 combines with J gene TRBJ2-1, with 7 bases aligning to TRBD2. The CDR3 contains 15 residues. J gave up 3 bases and V 6 bases, and 8 bases lay outside the gene matches.

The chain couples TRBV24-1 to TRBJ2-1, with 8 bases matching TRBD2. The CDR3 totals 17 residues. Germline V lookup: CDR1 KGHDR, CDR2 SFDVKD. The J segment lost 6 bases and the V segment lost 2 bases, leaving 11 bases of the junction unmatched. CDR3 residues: CATSDSGGSRGGNEQFF. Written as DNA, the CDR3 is TGTGCCACCAGTGATTCGGGGGGGAGTAGGGGAGGCAATGAGCAGTTCTTC.

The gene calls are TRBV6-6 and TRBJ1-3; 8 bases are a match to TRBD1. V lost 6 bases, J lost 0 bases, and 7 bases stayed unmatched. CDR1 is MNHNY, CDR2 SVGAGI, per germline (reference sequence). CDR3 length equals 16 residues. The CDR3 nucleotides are TGTGCCAGCAGCCCACCCACAGGGGGCTCTGGAAACACCATATATTTT. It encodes CASSPPTGGSGNTIYF.